Shown below are 15 T cell receptor beta chains from a single sample sequenced in a study of identical twins. In TCRdb, the 5' RACE reads were re-called with MiXCR into one record per CDR3 protein. The sample contains approximately 220,000 distinct CDR3 sequences, more than 6.5% of which appear only once. These same records also appear under a second study, on yellow fever vaccine responses in identical twins.

Sample: memory (CD45RO+) T cells sorted from blood. The receptors come from a woman aged 18-35 years in good health.

This clonotype was found once. The chain combines TRBV9 with TRBJ2-6, with 7 bases lining up with TRBD1. From germline, CDR1 is SGDLS and CDR2 YYNGEE. With V trimmed by 3 bases and J by 0 bases, 9 bases remained unmatched. This CDR3 has 18 residues. The CDR3 reads CASSARDSASSGANVLTF. CDR3 nucleotide sequence: TGTGCCAGCAGCGCCCGGGACAGCGCCAGCTCTGGGGCCAACGTCCTGACTTTC.

This clonotype was counted between two and nine times. The chain couples TRBV15 to TRBJ2-7; 10 bases line up with TRBD2. Germline values: CDR1 LNHNV, CDR2 YYDKDF (reference sequence). After removal of 0 bases from V and 3 bases from J, the junction contained 2 bases not matched to a gene. The CDR3 runs 15 residues. The CDR3 sequence is CATSREQRGGYEQYF. The CDR3 DNA follows: TGTGCCACCAGCAGAGAACAGCGGGGGGGCTACGAGCAGTACTTC.

This clonotype showed up many times. The chain uses TRBV18 and TRBJ1-1; the D gene is possibly TRBD1 (6 bases). CDR1 and CDR2 from the germline V gene are KGHSH and LQKENI. The V end was cut by 5 bases, the J end by 2 bases, with 9 bases between. CDR3 length equals 13 residues. CDR3 protein: CASSADRNTEAFF. The DNA of the CDR3 is TGTGCCAGCTCAGCGGACAGAAACACTGAAGCTTTCTTT.

This clonotype has a count of ten or more. This chain uses TRBV28 with TRBJ1-5, with 7 bases identical to TRBD1. This CDR3 is 14 amino acids long. The trim removed 6 bases at V and 3 bases at J, leaving 5 bases unmatched. Germline CDR1 and CDR2: MDHEN and SYDVKM. The CDR3 nucleotides read TGTGCCAGCAGACAAACAGGGGACAATCAGCCCCAGCATTTT. This translates into CASRQTGDNQPQHF.

This clonotype was observed a handful of times. V is TRBV3-1 and J is TRBJ2-2; D is uncertain. V gave up 0 bases and J gave up 6 bases, with 8 bases separating them. The CDR3 has 14 residues. CDR1 is LGHDT and CDR2 is YNNKEL in the germline V gene (reference sequence). CDR3 loop: CASSQDIGPGELFF. CDR3 coding DNA: TGTGCCAGCAGCCAAGATATAGGACCCGGGGAGCTGTTTTTT.

The CDR3 protein is CASSSPGVINTQYF. In nucleotides, the CDR3 is TGTGCCAGCAGCTCACCGGGAGTGATAAATACGCAGTATTTT. The chain employs TRBV7-9 and TRBJ2-3; tentatively, D is TRBD2 (6 bases). V lost 4 bases, J lost 7 bases, and 15 bases lay in between. The germline V gene encodes CDR1 SEHNR and CDR2 FQNEAQ (reference sequence). This CDR3 is built from 14 residues.

This clonotype was detected ten times or more. The chain joins TRBV2 to TRBJ1-1; D is undetermined. The germline CDR1 and CDR2 sequences are SNHLY and FYNNEI. The CDR3 consists of 13 residues. V lost 1 base and J 10 bases, leaving 13 bases between the germline ends. The DNA for the CDR3 is TGTGCCAGCAGTGAAGTGTATTACGCGGGAGCTTTCTTT. Translation gives CASSEVYYAGAFF.

This clonotype was detected ten times or more. J is TRBJ2-2 and V is TRBV6-2 or TRBV6-3; 10 bases line up with TRBD2. The CDR3 totals 16 residues. The V and J ends lost 0 bases and 4 bases, in that order; junction bases with no gene match: 2. Germline V gene sequence: CDR1 MNHEY, CDR2 SVGEGT. In nucleotides, the CDR3 is TGTGCCAGCAGTTACTCGAGCGGGAGGGCCACCGGGGAGCTGTTTTTT. Protein sequence: CASSYSSGRATGELFF.

This clonotype was seen repeatedly, ten times or more. The rearrangement uses TRBV15 and TRBJ2-1; TRBD1 is a possible D gene (5 bases). Germline CDR1 reads LNHNV; CDR2 reads YYDKDF (reference sequence). The CDR3 has 13 amino acids. Trimming shortened V by 3 bases and J by 4 bases, and 7 bases separated the two germline ends. This CDR3 is CATSRDIYNEQFF. The CDR3 bases are TGTGCCACCAGCAGGGACATATACAATGAGCAGTTCTTC.

In this sample, this clonotype turned up a few times. The chain carries TRBV5-6 and TRBJ2-3, with 8 bases lining up with TRBD1. V dropped 4 bases and J dropped 4; count of bases not matched to a gene: 8. CDR1 is SGHDT, CDR2 YYEEEE, per germline. The length of the CDR3 is 15 residues. Written as DNA, the CDR3 is TGTGCCAGCAGCGCCGGACAGGGTTGGGCAGATACGCAGTATTTT. This translates into CASSAGQGWADTQYF.

This clonotype was seen a handful of times. The chain employs TRBV27 and TRBJ2-7; 11 positions match TRBD2. The germline gives CDR1 MNHEY, CDR2 SMNVEV (reference sequence). Trimming removed 4 bases from V and 1 base from J; junction bases left unmatched: 12. The CDR3 contains 18 residues. CDR3 coding DNA: TGTGCCAGCAGTTCCGGACTAGCGGGCCCCGTGGTGTCCTACGAGCAGTACTTC. As protein: CASSSGLAGPVVSYEQYF.

The V call is TRBV7-6, the J call TRBJ2-1; 8 bases are shared with TRBD1. The V and J ends lost 1 base and 12 bases, in that order; junction bases with no gene match: 5. This CDR3 spans 13 amino acids. Germline CDR1 SGHVS, CDR2 FNYEAQ. As DNA, the CDR3 is TGTGCCAGCAGCTTAGAGTTTGGGACAGGGCAGTTCTTC. The encoded protein is CASSLEFGTGQFF.

At least ten counts were recorded for this clonotype. The rearrangement links TRBV29-1 to TRBJ2-5, with 9 bases aligning to TRBD1. The J segment lost 5 bases and the V segment lost 6 bases, leaving 4 bases of the junction unmatched. The CDR3 has 12 residues. Germline CDR1 is SQVTM and CDR2 is ANQGSEA. In nucleotides, the CDR3 is TGCAGCGTCGGGGACAGGGTCGAGACCCAGTACTTC. It specifies CSVGDRVETQYF.

This clonotype was observed a few times. The rearrangement uses TRBV15 and TRBJ2-1; D may be TRBD1 (6 bases). This CDR3 is built from 16 residues. Per germline, CDR1 LNHNV and CDR2 YYDKDF (reference sequence). V was shortened by 0 bases and J by 7 bases, with 16 bases between the two germline ends. The CDR3 coding sequence is TGTGCCACCAGCAGAGACTACCAGGACACAGGGAATGAGCAGTTCTTC. As protein: CATSRDYQDTGNEQFF.

This clonotype was recorded many times. CDR3 sequence (DNA): TGTGCCAGCAGCTTCGGACTGAGCACAGATACGCAGTATTTT. Its protein is CASSFGLSTDTQYF. This chain connects TRBV7-9 to TRBJ2-3; weak D call: TRBD2 (5 bases). V lost 3 bases to trimming and J lost 0 bases, with 7 bases between them. The CDR3 runs 14 residues. In germline, CDR1 is SEHNR, CDR2 FQNEAQ (reference sequence).